The subject of this entry is one T cell receptor beta chain. The data were taken from a study of blood T cell repertoires in COVID-19. Study overall: Spain, Italy and the United States supplied samples that represented acute and convalescent COVID-19.

In the original processing: By means of reference gene primer amplification, nucleated cell counts were estimated. The data were produced by immunoSEQ multiplex PCR, yet TCRdb's version contains in-frame clones alone and is incomplete. D and trimming come from the DNA, and the V and J calls and clone size come from that table. The sample consists of about 440,000 clones, around 88% of them appearing once. Seattle enrolled patients during active infection and tracked them longitudinally. Per germline, CDR1 GTSNPN and CDR2 SVGIG (reference sequence). Trimming removed 2 bases from V and 8 bases from J; junction bases left unmatched: 11. The CDR3 has 14 amino acids.

The receptor's source is a woman between 50 and 59 years old with COVID-19, enrolled during active disease. Sequences were obtained from peripheral blood. This chain joins TRBV30 and TRBJ1-2, with 7 bases matching TRBD1. The CDR3 protein is CAWSYPLQGPGYTF. The CDR3 DNA sequence: TGTGCCTGGAGTTATCCATTACAGGGGCCCGGCTACACCTTC. The full variable domain, its missing parts supplied by reference TRBV30 and TRBJ1-2, is SQTIHQWPATLVQPVGSPLSLECTVEGTSNPNLYWYRQAAGRGLQLLFYSVGIGQISSEVPQNLSASRPQDRQFILSSKKLLLSDSGFYLCAWSYPLQGPGYTFGSGTRLTVV.